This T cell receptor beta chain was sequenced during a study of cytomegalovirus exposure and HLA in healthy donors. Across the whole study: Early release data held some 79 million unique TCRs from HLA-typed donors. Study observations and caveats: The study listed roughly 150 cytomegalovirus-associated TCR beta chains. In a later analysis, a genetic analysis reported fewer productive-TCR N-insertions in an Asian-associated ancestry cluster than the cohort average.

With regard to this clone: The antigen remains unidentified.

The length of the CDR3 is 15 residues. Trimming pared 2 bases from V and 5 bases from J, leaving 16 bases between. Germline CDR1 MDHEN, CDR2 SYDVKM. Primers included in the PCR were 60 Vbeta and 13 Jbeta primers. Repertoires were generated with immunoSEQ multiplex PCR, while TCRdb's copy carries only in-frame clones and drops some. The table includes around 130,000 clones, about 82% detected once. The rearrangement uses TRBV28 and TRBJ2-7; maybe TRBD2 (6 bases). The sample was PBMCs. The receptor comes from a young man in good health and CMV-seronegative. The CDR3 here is CASSLPGRRGDEQYF. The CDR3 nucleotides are TGTGCCAGCAGTTTACCCGGGAGAAGGGGTGACGAGCAGTACTTC.